The present T cell receptor (beta chain) was sequenced within a study of T cells in Graves' hyperthyroidism and ophthalmopathy. Study as a whole: Peripheral blood was secured at the point of initial diagnosis, before any treatment. Notes on the study in general: Peripheral blood also featured most of the thyroid clonotypes expanded above 0.001.

CDR3 length: 16 residues. Germline loops: CDR1 MNHEY, CDR2 SMNVEV (reference sequence). V dropped 7 bases and J dropped 5 bases, with 20 bases sitting between them. Notes on this clonotype: Its cognate antigen is unknown. A much larger clone differs from this one at a single base, so this may be a read error.

Patients with ophthalmopathy all had a Clinical Activity Score of at least 3, a NOSPECS grade of at least 4 and duration under 3 months. Amplified regions were TCR beta CDR3 sequences from RNA transcripts. Using the HTBI primer set, a first-round RT-PCR was run on the TCR CDR3. MiXCR, run by TCRdb on the multiplex PCR reads, gives a single entry per CDR3 protein. Of some 490,000 distinct CDR3 sequences listed, approximately 23% are singletons. The sequence was collected from a woman aged 65 to 85 with Graves' ophthalmopathy. This chain uses TRBV27 with TRBJ2-2; TRBD2 is a possible D gene (6 bases). The sample taken for sequencing was blood. The CDR3 nucleotides read TGTGCCAGCAAGTTTGGGGCTTGGGGGGAGACCGGGGAGCTGTTTTTT. Its protein product is CASKFGAWGETGELFF.